Following are 4 T cell receptor beta chains from one sample sequenced in a study of patients and donors after allogeneic stem cell transplantation. A single record per CDR3 protein comes from TCRdb applying MiXCR to the RT-PCR reads. The sample records about 230,000 distinct CDR3 sequences, roughly 13% being singletons. The sample was blood, either unsorted or a sorted T cell fraction (not recorded which). The receptors shown here come from a human donor who was either an allogeneic HSCT recipient or a stem cell or donor lymphocyte infusion donor (not recorded which). It is not recorded whose cells these are; they may come from a transplant donor.

The CDR3 sequence: CASSQTSGRVPETQYF. The CDR3 DNA reads as TGTGCCAGCAGCCAGACTAGCGGGAGGGTCCCAGAGACCCAGTACTTC. V is TRBV4-2 and J is TRBJ2-5; 14 bases map to TRBD2. After removal of 3 bases from V and 4 bases from J, the junction contained 4 bases not matched to a gene. The CDR3 has 16 amino acids. Looked up from germline, CDR1 is LGHNA and CDR2 is YNFKEQ.

This clonotype has ten or more counts. V usage is TRBV6-2 or TRBV6-3 and J usage is TRBJ2-5; tentatively, D is TRBD1 (6 bases). V lost 2 bases, J lost 4 bases, and 14 bases lay in between. This CDR3 has 15 residues. CDR1 is MNHEY and CDR2 is SVGEGT in the germline V gene. Here the CDR3 reads CASSYNTGFGETQYF. Here the CDR3 DNA reads TGTGCCAGCAGTTACAACACAGGGTTCGGAGAGACCCAGTACTTC.

This clonotype was seen more than once but under ten times. This chain links TRBV11-2 with TRBJ2-7, with D possibly matching TRBD1 (6 bases). Trimming shortened V by 5 bases and J by 3 bases, and 17 bases separated the two germline ends. This CDR3 contains 15 residues. The germline gives CDR1 SGHAT, CDR2 FQNNGV. Written as DNA, the CDR3 is TGTGCCAGCAGCCCTTCTCCCACAGGGATCTACGAGCAGTACTTC. Protein product: CASSPSPTGIYEQYF.

The chain carries TRBV30 and TRBJ1-5; D might be TRBD1 (5 bases). V was pared by 0 bases and J by 0 bases, with 9 bases between. CDR3 length: 15 residues. Germline V gene sequence: CDR1 GTSNPN, CDR2 SVGIG (reference sequence). CDR3 sequence (DNA): TGTGCCTGGAGTGTAGGGACTTATAGCAATCAGCCCCAGCATTTT. This translates into CAWSVGTYSNQPQHF.